This T cell receptor (beta chain) was sequenced during a study of shared clonotypes between healthy human individuals. Whole-study results and caveats: Generation of non-shared clonotypes was less probable than generation of clonotypes shared by all four donors. Depth of sequencing was expected to influence donor clonotype sharing.

Generated by immunoSEQ multiplex PCR, the TCRdb table keeps only in-frame clones and is missing some. Of more than 2,000,000 clones detected, about 92% appear once; the ten largest clones hold roughly 0.36%. Notes on this clone: What it binds is unknown. The sample carries other DNA sequences with the same CDR3.

Among the donors, all were Caucasian adults who lived in Nashville, Tennessee. The CDR3 is 14 residues long. Germline lookup yields CDR1 MNHEY and CDR2 SMNVEV (reference sequence). The germline V and J ends were trimmed by 4 bases and 2 bases, with 9 bases remaining between them. The sequenced sample was naive CD4+ T cells from PBMCs. This sample's subset: CD45RA+ positively selected. This rearrangement joins TRBV27 to TRBJ1-5; D gene ambiguous. The clonotype was recovered from a man in his late teens or twenties in good health. Some clones in this sample may be carry-over from other donors' samples. The CDR3 DNA reads TGTGCCAGCAGTTCTAGGGTCGGCAATCAGCCCCAGCATTTT. Protein sequence: CASSSRVGNQPQHF.